This T cell receptor beta chain is drawn from a study of blood T cell repertoires in COVID-19. Profiled with immunoSEQ multiplex PCR; TCRdb holds only in-frame clones, not every one. The sample includes 100,000 or so clones, about four fifths of them seen just once. Germline CDR1 reads SGDLS; CDR2 reads YYNGEE. The CDR3 consists of 17 residues. Trimming removed 1 base from V and 3 bases from J; junction bases left unmatched: 12. The gene calls are TRBV9 and TRBJ2-7; 8 bases fit TRBD1. The TCR was taken from a human donor in a cohort sampled during active COVID-19. Sequenced input: peripheral blood. This chain's CDR3 is CASSVRGDRTAFYEQYF. CDR3 nucleotide sequence: TGTGCCAGCAGCGTAAGGGGGGACAGGACCGCCTTCTACGAGCAGTACTTC.